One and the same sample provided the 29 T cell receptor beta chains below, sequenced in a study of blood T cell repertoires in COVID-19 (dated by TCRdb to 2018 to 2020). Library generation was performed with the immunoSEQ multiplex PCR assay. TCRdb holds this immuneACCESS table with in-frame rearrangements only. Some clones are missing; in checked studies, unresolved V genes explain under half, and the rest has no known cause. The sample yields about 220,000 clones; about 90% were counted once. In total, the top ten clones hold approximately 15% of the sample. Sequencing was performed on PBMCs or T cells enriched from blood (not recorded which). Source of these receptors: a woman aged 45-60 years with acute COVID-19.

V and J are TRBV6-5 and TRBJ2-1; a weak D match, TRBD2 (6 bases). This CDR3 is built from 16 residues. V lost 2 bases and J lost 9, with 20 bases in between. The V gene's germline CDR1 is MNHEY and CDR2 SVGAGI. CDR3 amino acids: CASSYASGGLMGEQFF. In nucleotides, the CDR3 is TGTGCCAGCAGTTACGCTTCCGGGGGACTTATGGGTGAGCAGTTCTTC.

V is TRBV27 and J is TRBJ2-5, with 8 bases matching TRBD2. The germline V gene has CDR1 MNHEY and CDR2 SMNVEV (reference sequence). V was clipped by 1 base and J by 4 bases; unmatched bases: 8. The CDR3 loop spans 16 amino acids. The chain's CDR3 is CASSLFSGAPVETQYF. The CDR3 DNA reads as TGTGCCAGCAGTTTATTTAGCGGGGCACCCGTAGAGACCCAGTACTTC.

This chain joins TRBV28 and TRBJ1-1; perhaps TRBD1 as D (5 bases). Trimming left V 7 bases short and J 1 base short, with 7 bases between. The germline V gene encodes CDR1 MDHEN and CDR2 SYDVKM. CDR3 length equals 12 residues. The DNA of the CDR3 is TGTGCCAGCACCACAGGGAACACTGAAGCTTTCTTT. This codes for CASTTGNTEAFF.

CDR3 in DNA: TGTGCCAGCAGTAGACCACTCGGGACAGGGGGCGCGGAGACCCAGTACTTC. It yields the protein CASSRPLGTGGAETQYF. This chain joins TRBV28 and TRBJ2-5; 12 positions agree with TRBD1. The junction had 12 bases not matched to a gene; V was cut back by 5 bases and J by 5 bases. There are 17 residues in the CDR3. CDR1 and CDR2 (germline): MDHEN, SYDVKM.

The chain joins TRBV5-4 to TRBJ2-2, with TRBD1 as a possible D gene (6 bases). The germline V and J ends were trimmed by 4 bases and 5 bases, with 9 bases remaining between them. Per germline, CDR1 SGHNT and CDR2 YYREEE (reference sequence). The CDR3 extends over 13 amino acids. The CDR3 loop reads CASSLDRTGELFF. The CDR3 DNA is TGTGCCAGCAGCCTCGACAGGACCGGGGAGCTGTTTTTT.

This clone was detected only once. The CDR3 loop reads CASSLGQGDEQFF. In DNA, the CDR3 is TGTGCCAGCAGCTTAGGACAGGGCGATGAGCAGTTCTTC. The gene calls are TRBV5-6 and TRBJ2-1; the match to TRBD1 covers 8 bases. CDR1 SGHDT and CDR2 YYEEEE come from the germline V gene. This CDR3 contains 13 residues. V was pared by 2 bases and J by 8 bases, with 3 bases of the junction left unmatched. Complete variable domain (other parts from reference TRBV5-6 and TRBJ2-1): DAGVTQSPTHLIKTRGQQVTLRCSPKSGHDTVSWYQQALGQGPQFIFQYYEEEERQRGNFPDRFSGHQFPNYSSELNVNALLLGDSALYLCASSLGQGDEQFFGPGTRLTVL.

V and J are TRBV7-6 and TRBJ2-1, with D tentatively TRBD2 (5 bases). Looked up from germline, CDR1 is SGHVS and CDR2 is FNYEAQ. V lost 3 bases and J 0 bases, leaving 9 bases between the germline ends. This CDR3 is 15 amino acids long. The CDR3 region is CASSFLGSSYNEQFF. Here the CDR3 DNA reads TGTGCCAGCAGCTTTTTGGGGAGCTCCTACAATGAGCAGTTCTTC.

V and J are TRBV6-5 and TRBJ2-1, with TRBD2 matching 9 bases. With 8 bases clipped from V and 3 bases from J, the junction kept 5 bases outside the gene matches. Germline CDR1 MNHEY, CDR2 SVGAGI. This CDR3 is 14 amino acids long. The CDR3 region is CASAGTSIYNEQFF. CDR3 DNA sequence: TGTGCCAGCGCCGGGACTAGCATCTACAATGAGCAGTTCTTC.

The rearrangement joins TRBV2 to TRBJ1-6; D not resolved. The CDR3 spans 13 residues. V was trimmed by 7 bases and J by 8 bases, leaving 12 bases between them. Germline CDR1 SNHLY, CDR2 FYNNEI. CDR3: CASKQDSYSPLHF. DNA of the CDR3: TGTGCCAGCAAGCAGGACTCCTATTCACCCCTCCACTTT.

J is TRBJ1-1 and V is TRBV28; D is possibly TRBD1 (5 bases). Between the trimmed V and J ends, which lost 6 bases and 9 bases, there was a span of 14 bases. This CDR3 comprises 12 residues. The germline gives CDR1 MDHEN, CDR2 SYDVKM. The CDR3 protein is CASRTGGTKAFF. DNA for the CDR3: TGTGCCAGCAGAACCGGGGGGACGAAAGCTTTCTTT.

The CDR3 is CASSEQGALTGELFF. The CDR3 nucleotides are TGTGCCAGCAGCGAACAGGGGGCCCTCACCGGGGAGCTGTTTTTT. The chain combines TRBV9 with TRBJ2-2, with 9 bases that match TRBD1. Per the germline V gene, CDR1 is SGDLS and CDR2 is YYNGEE. The CDR3 runs 15 residues. The V and J ends lost 3 bases and 4 bases, in that order; junction bases with no gene match: 4.

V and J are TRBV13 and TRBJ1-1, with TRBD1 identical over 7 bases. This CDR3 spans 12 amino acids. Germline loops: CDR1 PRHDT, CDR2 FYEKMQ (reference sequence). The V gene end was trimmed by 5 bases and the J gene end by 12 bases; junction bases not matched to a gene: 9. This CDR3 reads CASSTEDRPTFF. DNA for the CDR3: TGTGCCAGCAGCACCGAGGACAGGCCAACTTTCTTT.

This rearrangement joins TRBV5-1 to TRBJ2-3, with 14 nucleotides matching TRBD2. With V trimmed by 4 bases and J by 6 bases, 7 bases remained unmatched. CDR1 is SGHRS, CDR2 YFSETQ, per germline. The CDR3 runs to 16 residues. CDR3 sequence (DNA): TGCGCCAGCAGCCCGGGACTAGCGGGAGTGGGGGATACGCAGTATTTT. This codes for CASSPGLAGVGDTQYF.

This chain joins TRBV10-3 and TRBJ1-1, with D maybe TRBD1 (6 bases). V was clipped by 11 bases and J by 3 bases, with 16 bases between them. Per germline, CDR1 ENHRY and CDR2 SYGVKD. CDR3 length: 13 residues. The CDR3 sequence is CAACRGEYTEAFF. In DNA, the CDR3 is TGTGCCGCCTGCAGGGGCGAATACACTGAAGCTTTCTTT.

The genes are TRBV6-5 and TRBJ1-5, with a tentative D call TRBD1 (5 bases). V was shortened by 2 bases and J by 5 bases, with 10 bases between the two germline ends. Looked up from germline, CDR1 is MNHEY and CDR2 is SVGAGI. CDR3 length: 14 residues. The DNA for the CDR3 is TGTGCCAGCAGTTACAGGGGTGGCGATCAGCCCCAGCATTTT. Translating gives CASSYRGGDQPQHF.

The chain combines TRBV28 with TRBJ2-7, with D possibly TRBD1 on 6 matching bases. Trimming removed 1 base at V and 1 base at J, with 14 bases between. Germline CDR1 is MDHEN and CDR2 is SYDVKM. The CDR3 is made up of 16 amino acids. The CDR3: CASSLYRQGPSYEQYF. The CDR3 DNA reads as TGTGCCAGCAGTTTATATCGGCAGGGGCCTTCCTACGAGCAGTACTTC. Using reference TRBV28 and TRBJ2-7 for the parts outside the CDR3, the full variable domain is DVKVTQSSRYLVKRTGEKVFLECVQDMDHENMFWYRQDPGLGLRLIYFSYDVKMKEKGDIPEGYSVSREKKERFSLILESASTNQTSMYLCASSLYRQGPSYEQYFGPGTRLTVT.

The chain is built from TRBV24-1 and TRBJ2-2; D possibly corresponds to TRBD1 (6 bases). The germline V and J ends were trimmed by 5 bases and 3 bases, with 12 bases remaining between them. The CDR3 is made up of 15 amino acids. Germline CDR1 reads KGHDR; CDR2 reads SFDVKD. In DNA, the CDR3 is TGTGCCACCAGTGCCCCGGGACACGACACCGGGGAGCTGTTTTTT. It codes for CATSAPGHDTGELFF.

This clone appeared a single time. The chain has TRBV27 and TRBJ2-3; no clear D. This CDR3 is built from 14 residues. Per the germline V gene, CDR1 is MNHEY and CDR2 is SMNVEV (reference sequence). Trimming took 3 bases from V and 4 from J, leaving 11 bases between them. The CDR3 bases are TGTGCCAGCAGTTTCAAAGTGGGCTCAGATACGCAGTATTTT. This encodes CASSFKVGSDTQYF.

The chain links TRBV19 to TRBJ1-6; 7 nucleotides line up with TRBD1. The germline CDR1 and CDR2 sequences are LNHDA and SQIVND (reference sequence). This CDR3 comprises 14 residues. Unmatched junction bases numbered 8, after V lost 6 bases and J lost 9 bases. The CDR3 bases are TGTGCCAGTAGGACCAGGGGGTTGGGTTCACCCCTCCACTTT. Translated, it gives CASRTRGLGSPLHF.

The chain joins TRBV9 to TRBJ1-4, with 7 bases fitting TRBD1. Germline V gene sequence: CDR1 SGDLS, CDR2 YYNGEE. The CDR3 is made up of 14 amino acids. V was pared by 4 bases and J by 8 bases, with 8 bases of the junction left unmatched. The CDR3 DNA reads TGTGCCAGCAGCACCCGACAGGGCCCAGAAAAACTGTTTTTT. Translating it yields CASSTRQGPEKLFF.

CDR3 coding DNA: TGTGCCAGCAGCTTACGACAGGGGAAGGCTGAAGCTTTCTTT. Translated: CASSLRQGKAEAFF. V and J are TRBV13 and TRBJ1-1; 8 nucleotides agree with TRBD1. With 2 bases clipped from V and 6 bases from J, the junction kept 5 bases outside the gene matches. The CDR3 has 14 residues. Per germline, CDR1 PRHDT and CDR2 FYEKMQ (reference sequence).

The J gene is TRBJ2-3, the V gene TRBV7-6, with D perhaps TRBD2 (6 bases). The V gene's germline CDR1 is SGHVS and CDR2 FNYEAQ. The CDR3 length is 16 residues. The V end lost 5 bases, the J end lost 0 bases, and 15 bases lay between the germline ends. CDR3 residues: CASSPLVAASTDTQYF. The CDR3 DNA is TGTGCCAGCAGCCCCCTGGTAGCGGCTAGCACAGATACGCAGTATTTT.

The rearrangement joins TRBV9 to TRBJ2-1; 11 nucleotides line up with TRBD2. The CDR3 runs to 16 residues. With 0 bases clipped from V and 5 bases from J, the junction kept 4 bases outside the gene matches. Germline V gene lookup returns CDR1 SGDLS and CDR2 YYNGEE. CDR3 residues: CASSVALAGGDNEQFF. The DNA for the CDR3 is TGTGCCAGCAGCGTAGCCCTAGCGGGAGGAGACAATGAGCAGTTCTTC.

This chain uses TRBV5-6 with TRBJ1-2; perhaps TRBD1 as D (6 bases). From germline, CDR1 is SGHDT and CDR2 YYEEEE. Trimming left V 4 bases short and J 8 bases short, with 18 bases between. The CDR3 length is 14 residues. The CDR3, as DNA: TGTGCCAGCAGCCCTTGGCCAGGGGATTACGGCTACACCTTC. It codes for CASSPWPGDYGYTF.

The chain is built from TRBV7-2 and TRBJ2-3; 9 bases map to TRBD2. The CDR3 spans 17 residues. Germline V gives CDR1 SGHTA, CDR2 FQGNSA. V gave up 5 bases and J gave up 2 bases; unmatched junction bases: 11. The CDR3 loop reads CASSHTATSGYTDTQYF. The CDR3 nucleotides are TGTGCCAGCAGCCATACTGCGACTAGCGGTTACACAGATACGCAGTATTTT.

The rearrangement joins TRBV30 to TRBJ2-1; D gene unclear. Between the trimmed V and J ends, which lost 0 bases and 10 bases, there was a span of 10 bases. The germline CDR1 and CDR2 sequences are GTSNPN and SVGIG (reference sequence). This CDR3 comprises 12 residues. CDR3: CAWSVVVSEQFF. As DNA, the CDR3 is TGTGCCTGGAGTGTTGTCGTGTCGGAGCAGTTCTTC.

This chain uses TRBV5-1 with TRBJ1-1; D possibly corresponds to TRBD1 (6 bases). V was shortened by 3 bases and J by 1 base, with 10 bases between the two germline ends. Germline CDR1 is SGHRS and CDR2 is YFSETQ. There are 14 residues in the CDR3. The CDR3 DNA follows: TGCGCCAGCAGCTGGGAGGGACAGAACACTGAAGCTTTCTTT. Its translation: CASSWEGQNTEAFF.

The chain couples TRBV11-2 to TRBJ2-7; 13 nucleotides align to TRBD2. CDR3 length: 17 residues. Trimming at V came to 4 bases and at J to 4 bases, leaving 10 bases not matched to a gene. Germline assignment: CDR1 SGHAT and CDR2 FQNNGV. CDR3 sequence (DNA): TGTGCCAGCAGCTCAATTACCGGACTAGCGGGAGAATACGAGCAGTACTTC. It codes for CASSSITGLAGEYEQYF.

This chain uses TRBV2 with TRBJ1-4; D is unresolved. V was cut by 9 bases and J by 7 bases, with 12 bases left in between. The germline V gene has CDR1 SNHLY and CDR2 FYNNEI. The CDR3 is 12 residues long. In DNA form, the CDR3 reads TGTGCCAGTACCGACTTGGGTGAAAAACTGTTTTTT. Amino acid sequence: CASTDLGEKLFF. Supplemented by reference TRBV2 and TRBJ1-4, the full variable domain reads EPEVTQTPSHQVTQMGQEVILRCVPISNHLYFYWYRQILGQKVEFLVSFYNNEISEKSEIFDDQFSVERPDGSNFTLKIRSTKLEDSAMYFCASTDLGEKLFFGSGTQLSVL.